This T cell receptor (beta chain) was profiled in a study of CD8 T cells in ankylosing spondylitis. Study conclusions and caveats: Within ankylosing spondylitis blood, a TCR beta motif made up of seven to nine highly homologous variants appeared to be characteristic.

The CDR3 has 15 residues. CDR1 is LGHNA, CDR2 YSLEER, per germline. Trimming took 4 bases from V and 5 from J, leaving 14 bases between them. MiXCR was run by TCRdb on the 5' RACE reads, yielding one entry per CDR3 protein. The sample includes approximately 520,000 distinct CDR3 sequences, roughly 5.3% of them seen just once. This clonotype was seen many times. The antigen is unknown. The source of this sequence is a male donor with ankylosing spondylitis. Material for sequencing was blood, either unsorted or a sorted T cell fraction (not recorded which). The V and J genes are TRBV4-3 and TRBJ1-4; TRBD1 might be the D (5 bases). In nucleotides, the CDR3 is TGCGCCAGCAGCCCGGGGGTGAGGTCCAATGAAAAACTGTTTTTT. It specifies CASSPGVRSNEKLFF.